The sequence of this T cell receptor beta chain was determined in a study of T cell repertoires in cytomegalovirus infection. Study as a whole: Both a matching HLA type and CMV infection were indicated by public TCR beta signatures.

TCRdb processed the reads anew with MiXCR; each CDR3 protein has one entry. The sample lists around 450,000 distinct CDR3 sequences; about a third were seen once. In its sample, this clonotype was seen many times. The antigen remains unidentified. Study conclusions and caveats: Public TCR beta family frequency separated CMV-and-HLA carriers, including in an independent cohort. CMV-specific HLA-C-restricted TCR beta clonotypes dominated the ex vivo response.

Trimming left V 3 bases short and J 5 bases short, with 10 bases between. This CDR3 has 13 amino acids. The V call is TRBV12-3 or TRBV12-4, the J call TRBJ1-1; D is possibly TRBD1 (5 bases). The receptor comes from a human donor in good health (CMV status not recorded). Some clones in this sample may be carry-over from other donors' samples. The sequenced sample was PBMCs. CDR3 sequence: CASSLGGRTEAFF. DNA for the CDR3: TGTGCCAGCAGTTTGGGGGGAAGAACTGAAGCTTTCTTT.